The 22 T cell receptor beta chains in this list originate from one sample, sequenced in a study of cytomegalovirus exposure and HLA in healthy donors. Sequencing was performed with immunoSEQ multiplex PCR; in TCRdb, only in-frame clones are kept and a portion is missing. The table shows just over 20,000 clones, with around 97% occurring only once. Input material: PBMCs. The receptors originated from a man aged 25-40 years in good health and CMV-seropositive.

V usage is TRBV29-1 and J usage is TRBJ2-7; weak D call: TRBD2 (5 bases). Trimming stripped 4 bases from V and 2 bases from J, with 9 bases between. Looked up from germline, CDR1 is SQVTM and CDR2 is ANQGSEA. The CDR3 is made up of 12 amino acids. The DNA for the CDR3 is TGCAGCGTTGGAGAGGGCACCTACGAGCAGTACTTC. This translates into CSVGEGTYEQYF.

The chain uses TRBV5-1 and TRBJ2-3; 11 bases align to TRBD2. This CDR3 spans 16 amino acids. Germline trimming cut 6 bases from V and 1 base from J; bases unmatched to any gene: 7. CDR1 is SGHRS, CDR2 YFSETQ, per germline. The DNA for the CDR3 is TGCGCCAGCACCTTCTTACTAGCGGGAGGCACAGATACGCAGTATTTT. Its protein is CASTFLLAGGTDTQYF.

This clone has just one count. This chain connects TRBV27 to TRBJ2-6; TRBD2 matches 15 bases. This CDR3 region has 17 residues. The V and J ends lost 5 bases and 4 bases, in that order; junction bases with no gene match: 3. The V gene's germline CDR1 is MNHEY and CDR2 SMNVEV (reference sequence). CDR3 residues: CASSGTSGRFGANVLTF. The CDR3 DNA sequence: TGTGCCAGCAGTGGGACTAGCGGGAGGTTCGGGGCCAACGTCCTGACTTTC.

The chain uses TRBV5-1 and TRBJ2-3, with TRBD1 as a possible D gene (5 bases). The CDR3 spans 14 residues. With 3 bases removed from V and 5 bases from J, the gap between germline ends came to 13 bases. CDR1 is SGHRS and CDR2 is YFSETQ in the germline V gene. This CDR3 is CASSSPDQGDTQYF. In DNA, the CDR3 is TGCGCCAGCAGCTCCCCGGACCAGGGAGATACGCAGTATTTT.

A word on this clone: One end of the junction fails to match germline, which may point to a read error. V gene TRBV20-1 combines with J gene TRBJ2-5; perhaps TRBD1 as D (6 bases). Germline lookup yields CDR1 DFQATT and CDR2 SNEGSKA (reference sequence). The CDR3 totals 9 residues. The CDR3 nucleotides read TGCAGTGCTAGCCAGGGGTATCACTTC. It codes for CSASQGYHF.

The chain recombines TRBV2 with TRBJ2-1; 11 bases line up with TRBD2. CDR1 and CDR2 (germline): SNHLY, FYNNEI. The CDR3 is made up of 17 amino acids. V dropped 5 bases and J dropped 3; count of bases not matched to a gene: 9. The CDR3 DNA sequence: TGTGCCAGCAGTTCTGCCCGACTAGCGGGAATCTACAATGAGCAGTTCTTC. Protein product: CASSSARLAGIYNEQFF.

The rearrangement uses TRBV6-5 and TRBJ2-7; 7 bases align to TRBD1. The CDR3 is 15 amino acids. CDR1 is MNHEY and CDR2 is SVGAGI in the germline V gene. V shed 6 bases, J shed 4 bases, and the junction held 12 bases outside the gene matches. CDR3 sequence (DNA): TGTGCCAGCAGCACAAAGAGACAGGGACAGTACGAGCAGTACTTC. It specifies CASSTKRQGQYEQYF.

This clone was seen a single time. The chain combines TRBV28 with TRBJ2-7, with a possible D match to TRBD2 (6 bases). CDR1 is MDHEN and CDR2 is SYDVKM in the germline V gene. The CDR3 contains 12 residues. V shed 10 bases and J shed 0 bases, with 10 bases lying between them. CDR3 coding DNA: TGTGCCACCGGGACTGGCTCCTACGAGCAGTACTTC. Its translation: CATGTGSYEQYF.

The chain is built from TRBV6-1 and TRBJ1-2, with D hard to call. The germline V gene encodes CDR1 MNHNS and CDR2 SASEGT. The CDR3 contains 11 residues. V lost 6 bases and J lost 9, with 11 bases in between. CDR3 DNA sequence: TGTGCCAGCAGGAGGGAACGTAGCTACACCTTC. The encoded protein is CASRRERSYTF.

This chain links TRBV30 with TRBJ2-5, with D perhaps TRBD1 (6 bases). Deletions cut 0 bases from V and 2 bases from J, with 10 bases between. CDR1 is GTSNPN and CDR2 is SVGIG in the germline V gene (reference sequence). CDR3 length: 14 residues. CDR3 DNA: TGTGCCTGGAGTGTAGCCAGGGGTCAAGAGACCCAGTACTTC. Translated: CAWSVARGQETQYF.

The genes are TRBV6-5 and TRBJ2-7, with TRBD1 identical over 9 bases. This CDR3 has 14 amino acids. The V segment lost 4 bases and the J segment 4 bases; nucleotides outside the gene matches: 5. Germline CDR1 and CDR2: MNHEY and SVGAGI. The CDR3 DNA is TGTGCCAGCAGTTTGGGGACAGGGACGTACGAGCAGTACTTC. This translates into CASSLGTGTYEQYF.

The chain is built from TRBV11-3 and TRBJ2-7; no reliable D call. V was cut by 2 bases and J by 6 bases, with 8 bases left in between. From germline, CDR1 is SGHNT and CDR2 YENEEA. The CDR3 covers 12 residues. In DNA, the CDR3 is TGTGCCAGCAGCTTACCTCTCGGCGAGCAGTACTTC. Encoded protein: CASSLPLGEQYF.

The chain combines TRBV7-9 with TRBJ1-1; D is ambiguous. The CDR3 is 14 residues long. Trimming left V 6 bases short and J 1 base short, with 12 bases between. Germline loops: CDR1 SEHNR, CDR2 FQNEAQ (reference sequence). The CDR3 is CASRSGAGNTEAFF. CDR3 DNA: TGTGCCAGCAGGTCCGGTGCCGGGAACACTGAAGCTTTCTTT.

The rearrangement uses TRBV19 and TRBJ1-1; D remains ambiguous. Trimming took 5 bases from V and 0 from J, leaving 4 bases between them. The CDR3 is 12 amino acids. Germline CDR1 is LNHDA and CDR2 is SQIVND (reference sequence). CDR3 bases: TGTGCCAGTAGTCAGGTGAACACTGAAGCTTTCTTT. The encoded protein is CASSQVNTEAFF.

V usage is TRBV5-4 and J usage is TRBJ1-1; no definite D call. Germline CDR1 reads SGHNT; CDR2 reads YYREEE (reference sequence). The CDR3 runs 13 residues. Trimming removed 4 bases at V and 7 bases at J, with 14 bases between. In DNA, the CDR3 is TGTGCCAGCAGCCCGCAGACTGGTGTTGAAGCTTTCTTT. Protein: CASSPQTGVEAFF. Drawing the rest from reference TRBV5-4 and TRBJ1-1, the complete variable domain is ETGVTQSPTHLIKTRGQQVTLRCSSQSGHNTVSWYQQALGQGPQFIFQYYREEENGRGNFPPRFSGLQFPNYSSELNVNALELDDSALYLCASSPQTGVEAFFGQGTRLTVV.

This rearrangement joins TRBV5-1 to TRBJ2-7; perhaps TRBD1 as D (6 bases). There are 13 residues in the CDR3. Trimming pared 2 bases from V and 3 bases from J, leaving 9 bases between. CDR1 is SGHRS and CDR2 is YFSETQ in the germline V gene. The CDR3 loop reads CASSFGQSYEQYF. CDR3 nucleotide sequence: TGCGCCAGCAGCTTTGGACAGAGCTACGAGCAGTACTTC.

The CDR3 loop is CASSLVLSYEQYF. The CDR3, as DNA: TGTGCCAGCAGCTTAGTTCTATCCTACGAGCAGTACTTC. This rearrangement joins TRBV11-2 to TRBJ2-7; no definite D call. This CDR3 has 13 amino acids. Germline CDR1 reads SGHAT; CDR2 reads FQNNGV. With 1 base removed from V and 1 base from J, the gap between germline ends came to 5 bases.

This chain links TRBV28 with TRBJ1-2; tentatively, D is TRBD1 (5 bases). The V gene's germline CDR1 is MDHEN and CDR2 SYDVKM. This CDR3 contains 14 residues. Trimming took 7 bases from V and 4 from J, leaving 16 bases between them. The CDR3 coding sequence is TGTGCCAGCACACAAGGCGGGGGGACCTATGGCTACACCTTC. Amino acids: CASTQGGGTYGYTF.

The genes are TRBV15 and TRBJ2-7; 12 bases map to TRBD2. This CDR3 is 15 amino acids long. CDR1 is LNHNV, CDR2 YYDKDF, per germline (reference sequence). V trimming: 6 bases; J trimming: 4 bases; junction bases outside the gene matches: 7. CDR3 nucleotides: TGTGCCACCAGGAGACTAGCGGGAGATGGTTACGAGCAGTACTTC. Residues: CATRRLAGDGYEQYF.

A single count supports this clone. The chain employs TRBV28 and TRBJ2-1; TRBD2 matches 12 bases. Germline CDR1 and CDR2: MDHEN and SYDVKM. Losses at the gene ends were 0 bases for V and 6 bases for J; bases not matched to a gene: 18. The CDR3 length is 21 residues. The CDR3 nucleotides are TGTGCCAGCAGTTTATGGGGGAAACCGGGACTAGCGGGTCCGACCCTCAATGAGCAGTTCTTC. Residues: CASSLWGKPGLAGPTLNEQFF.

CDR3 in DNA: TGCGCCAGCAGCCAAGATTGGACAGGGCTTCTCGGGGAGCTGTTTTTT. It codes for CASSQDWTGLLGELFF. The J gene is TRBJ2-2, the V gene TRBV4-3; TRBD1 aligns across 8 bases. The germline CDR1 and CDR2 sequences are LGHNA and YSLEER. The CDR3 runs 16 residues. The V gene end was trimmed by 0 bases and the J gene end by 7 bases; junction bases not matched to a gene: 7.

The J gene is TRBJ1-5, the V gene TRBV28, with D possibly matching TRBD1 (5 bases). The V end was cut by 7 bases, the J end by 7 bases, with 14 bases between. Germline V lookup: CDR1 MDHEN, CDR2 SYDVKM. This CDR3 region has 13 residues. For the CDR3, the DNA is TGTGCCAGCACAGGGTTGATTTTACAGCCCCAGCATTTT. As protein: CASTGLILQPQHF. Full variable domain (missing parts from reference TRBV28 and TRBJ1-5): DVKVTQSSRYLVKRTGEKVFLECVQDMDHENMFWYRQDPGLGLRLIYFSYDVKMKEKGDIPEGYSVSREKKERFSLILESASTNQTSMYLCASTGLILQPQHFGDGTRLSIL.